Presented here are 23 T cell receptor beta chains from one specimen sequenced in a study of T cells in Graves' hyperthyroidism and ophthalmopathy. From RNA transcripts, TCR beta CDR3 regions were amplified. With the HTBI primer set, the TCR CDR3 went through a first round of RT-PCR. TCRdb re-called the multiplex PCR reads through MiXCR, storing one row per CDR3 protein. The sample holds hundreds of thousands of distinct CDR3 sequences, approximately 40% seen once. The specimen was blood. These receptors came from a man between 18 and 29 years old with Graves' hyperthyroidism.

At least ten counts were recorded for this clonotype. V and J are TRBV20-1 and TRBJ1-2, with TRBD1 as a possible D gene (5 bases). Germline CDR1 and CDR2: DFQATT and SNEGSKA (reference sequence). Trimming shortened V by 3 bases and J by 8 bases, and 19 bases separated the two germline ends. This CDR3 has 14 residues. The DNA of the CDR3 is TGCAGTGCTAGTGTACCGTTGGGGGTTCTAGGCTACACCTTC. It yields the protein CSASVPLGVLGYTF.

The rearrangement links TRBV5-1 to TRBJ1-2; 7 bases fit TRBD1. The V gene's germline CDR1 is SGHRS and CDR2 YFSETQ. The CDR3 is made up of 15 amino acids. The V and J ends lost 0 bases and 4 bases, in that order; junction bases with no gene match: 6. Here the CDR3 reads CASSLVSGQVYGYTF. In DNA form, the CDR3 reads TGCGCCAGCAGCTTGGTCTCCGGACAGGTCTATGGCTACACCTTC.

V usage is TRBV10-1 and J usage is TRBJ1-6; D not certain. Trimming removed 4 bases from V and 8 bases from J, with 15 bases in between. Germline assignment: CDR1 WNHNN and CDR2 SYGVQD (reference sequence). The CDR3 extends over 15 amino acids. CDR3 nucleotides: TGCGCCAGCAGTGCGGGAAGGTTTGGAGATTCACCCCTCCACTTT. This codes for CASSAGRFGDSPLHF.

The sample holds many counts of this clonotype. The rearrangement links TRBV7-8 to TRBJ1-4, with a weak D call TRBD1 (5 bases). Trimming took 1 base from V and 5 from J, leaving 8 bases between them. CDR3 size: 14 residues. Germline V lookup: CDR1 SGHVS, CDR2 FQNEAQ. CDR3 bases: TGTGCCAGCAGCTTAGAGCCAGGGAATGAAAAACTGTTTTTT. Residues: CASSLEPGNEKLFF.

The V call is TRBV29-1, the J call TRBJ2-7, with a weak D call TRBD2 (5 bases). Trimming pared 5 bases from V and 11 bases from J, leaving 22 bases between. This CDR3 comprises 13 residues. In germline, CDR1 is SQVTM, CDR2 ANQGSEA. The chain's CDR3 is CSVMTKGVLGEYF. In nucleotides, the CDR3 is TGCAGCGTTATGACTAAGGGAGTCCTCGGGGAGTACTTC.

This rearrangement joins TRBV7-9 to TRBJ2-7, with 7 bases identical to TRBD2. Trimming removed 5 bases from V and 3 bases from J; junction bases left unmatched: 7. Germline V gene lookup returns CDR1 SEHNR and CDR2 FQNEAQ (reference sequence). This CDR3 spans 14 amino acids. The CDR3 spells CASSPRDYLYEQYF. The CDR3 DNA sequence: TGTGCCAGCAGCCCCCGGGACTACCTCTACGAGCAGTACTTC. The whole variable domain, remainder taken from reference TRBV7-9 and TRBJ2-7, is DTGVSQNPRHKITKRGQNVTFRCDPISEHNRLYWYRQTLGQGPEFLTYFQNEAQLEKSRLLSDRFSAERPKGSFSTLEIQRTEQGDSAMYLCASSPRDYLYEQYFGPGTRLTVT.

This clonotype has at least ten counts. The chain has TRBV10-3 and TRBJ1-1, with D unresolved. This CDR3 is 14 amino acids long. V was pared by 6 bases and J by 1 base, with 12 bases between. Germline CDR1 ENHRY, CDR2 SYGVKD. CDR3 DNA: TGTGCCATCAGACACTCGGGAGGGAACACTGAAGCTTTCTTT. Encoded protein: CAIRHSGGNTEAFF.

There are many counts of this clonotype. The chain couples TRBV7-8 to TRBJ1-6; D gene unclear. Deletions cut 4 bases from V and 8 bases from J, with 9 bases between. This CDR3 is built from 13 residues. Germline loops: CDR1 SGHVS, CDR2 FQNEAQ. In nucleotides, the CDR3 is TGTGCCAGCAGCTCCCGGGATTATTCACCCCTCCACTTT. It translates to CASSSRDYSPLHF.

This clonotype was seen at least ten times. The chain employs TRBV9 and TRBJ2-5; weak D call: TRBD1 (5 bases). The germline gives CDR1 SGDLS, CDR2 YYNGEE. This CDR3 contains 13 residues. Trimming stripped 0 bases from V and 5 bases from J, with 8 bases between. The CDR3 spells CASSVVAGETQYF. CDR3 nucleotides: TGTGCCAGCAGCGTAGTGGCAGGGGAGACCCAGTACTTC.

In this sample, this clonotype turned up a few times. The V and J genes are TRBV14 and TRBJ2-5, with 8 bases fitting TRBD2. Trimming removed 3 bases from V and 5 bases from J; junction bases left unmatched: 11. This CDR3 is built from 16 residues. Germline CDR1 SGHDN, CDR2 FVKESK. CDR3 region: CASSHNAAGGYETQYF. As DNA, the CDR3 is TGTGCCAGCAGCCATAACGCGGCGGGGGGATATGAGACCCAGTACTTC.

The chain employs TRBV7-2 and TRBJ2-7, with 7 bases that match TRBD2. V lost 5 bases, J lost 3 bases, and 7 bases stayed unmatched. Germline V gene data show CDR1 as SGHTA and CDR2 as FQGNSA. The CDR3 contains 14 residues. DNA of the CDR3: TGTGCCAGCAGCGGGGGGGGGAGGGACTACGAGCAGTACTTC. Translated, it gives CASSGGGRDYEQYF.

The gene calls are TRBV12-3 or TRBV12-4 and TRBJ1-3; the D is unclear. The CDR3 is 13 residues long. Trimming cost V 5 bases and J 1 base, with 6 bases left between them. CDR3 nucleotides: TGTGCCAGCAGTGGGGTATCTGGAAACACCATATATTTT. Translating it yields CASSGVSGNTIYF.

This clonotype was seen repeatedly, ten times or more. The CDR3 coding sequence is TGTGCCAGCAATCCTGGGACTAGCGGAGAGACCCAGTACTTC. Amino acid sequence: CASNPGTSGETQYF. V and J are TRBV12-3 or TRBV12-4 and TRBJ2-5, with 11 bases lining up with TRBD2. With V trimmed by 7 bases and J by 4 bases, 5 bases remained unmatched. This CDR3 comprises 14 residues.

This clonotype was seen repeatedly, ten times or more. The chain links TRBV9 to TRBJ1-6; the match to TRBD1 covers 8 bases. CDR1 and CDR2 (germline): SGDLS, YYNGEE. The CDR3 runs 15 residues. V lost 5 bases, J lost 6 bases, and 7 bases stayed unmatched. CDR3 region: CASSPGQGSNSPLHF. CDR3 DNA: TGTGCCAGCAGTCCTGGACAGGGTTCTAATTCACCCCTCCACTTT.

Only one count was recorded for this clonotype. The chain uses TRBV21-1 and TRBJ1-5. TRBV21-1 has pseudogene status. This CDR3 region has 20 residues. For the CDR3, the DNA is TGTGCCAGCAGCACTTACCCGGCCGTCCCCCTTGAACAACAAATCCCGACCCAGCATTTT. Translation: CASSTYPAVPLEQQIPTQHF.

This clonotype was found a few times. The chain employs TRBV29-1 and TRBJ2-7; 10 bases align to TRBD2. The CDR3 covers 18 residues. The J segment lost 3 bases and the V segment lost 1 base, leaving 15 bases of the junction unmatched. Germline V gives CDR1 SQVTM, CDR2 ANQGSEA. The CDR3 region has the DNA TGCAGCGTTGAAGTAGTTAGCGGGAGGCCCCCTTACCTCTACGAGCAGTACTTC. This gives the protein CSVEVVSGRPPYLYEQYF.

This clonotype was detected ten times or more. V and J are TRBV12-3 or TRBV12-4 and TRBJ1-5; D is undetermined. V gave up 6 bases and J gave up 0 bases, with 9 bases separating them. CDR3 length: 14 amino acids. CDR3 loop: CASSPRISNQPQHF. The CDR3 DNA follows: TGTGCCAGCAGCCCCCGGATTAGCAATCAGCCCCAGCATTTT.

The V gene is TRBV9, the J gene TRBJ1-4, with a possible D match to TRBD1 (6 bases). Germline CDR1 is SGDLS and CDR2 is YYNGEE. The CDR3 is 14 residues long. Between the trimmed V and J ends, which lost 3 bases and 4 bases, there was a span of 10 bases. CDR3 in amino acids: CASSADRRNEKLFF. The CDR3 DNA reads TGTGCCAGCAGCGCCGACAGGCGTAATGAAAAACTGTTTTTT.

V gene TRBV24-1 combines with J gene TRBJ1-5; unclear D gene. From germline, CDR1 is KGHDR and CDR2 SFDVKD. Trimming took off 8 bases at V and 0 bases at J, with 10 bases between the two ends. CDR3 size: 14 residues. CDR3 loop: CATMEEYSNQPQHF. The CDR3 DNA reads as TGTGCCACCATGGAGGAGTATAGCAATCAGCCCCAGCATTTT.

The chain employs TRBV20-1 and TRBJ2-5; 12 bases are shared with TRBD2. CDR1 is DFQATT and CDR2 is SNEGSKA in the germline V gene (reference sequence). This CDR3 is built from 12 residues. In nucleotides, the CDR3 is TGCAGGACTAGCGGGAGTGGGGAGACCCAGTACTTC. This gives the protein CRTSGSGETQYF.

V is TRBV5-1 and J is TRBJ1-2, with 12 bases identical to TRBD1. The V gene's germline CDR1 is SGHRS and CDR2 YFSETQ. The CDR3 has 15 residues. V dropped 4 bases and J dropped 4; count of bases not matched to a gene: 5. CDR3 in amino acids: CASSPLGQGAYGYTF. DNA of the CDR3: TGCGCCAGCAGCCCCCTGGGACAGGGGGCCTATGGCTACACCTTC.

This rearrangement joins TRBV5-4 to TRBJ2-7; D gene ambiguous. CDR1 and CDR2 (germline): SGHNT, YYREEE (reference sequence). Trimming shortened V by 6 bases and J by 6 bases, and 16 bases separated the two germline ends. This CDR3 spans 13 amino acids. CDR3 in DNA: TGTGCCAGCACCTCTGTTGGAAGTTCCGAGCAGTACTTC. Protein: CASTSVGSSEQYF. Supplemented by reference TRBV5-4 and TRBJ2-7, the full variable domain reads ETGVTQSPTHLIKTRGQQVTLRCSSQSGHNTVSWYQQALGQGPQFIFQYYREEENGRGNFPPRFSGLQFPNYSSELNVNALELDDSALYLCASTSVGSSEQYFGPGTRLTVT.

As to this clonotype: This sequence may be a read error, since a much larger clone differs from it by one base. The chain is built from TRBV15 and TRBJ2-2; no clear D. Germline values: CDR1 LNHNV, CDR2 YYDKDF (reference sequence). The CDR3 covers 15 residues. V gave up 3 bases and J gave up 1 base, with 9 bases separating them. CDR3 region: CATSRPVQNTGELFF. The CDR3 DNA reads TGTGCCACCAGCAGGCCGGTTCAGAACACCGGGGAGCTGTTTTTT. The full variable domain, its missing parts supplied by reference TRBV15 and TRBJ2-2, is DAMVIQNPRYQVTQFGKPVTLSCSQTLNHNVMYWYQQKSSQAPKLLFHYYDKDFNNEADTPDNFQSRRPNTSFCFLDIRSPGLGDTAMYLCATSRPVQNTGELFFGEGSRLTVL.